This note documents a single T cell receptor (beta chain) sequence. No antigen is known for it. The source of the sample is a study of OX40 agonist ivuxolimab in advanced cancers. About the research overall: Age averaged about 66 years (range roughly 20 to 90), and around 87% were male.

Study-wide findings and caveats: The study observed clonal expansion of CD4+ and CD8+ blood T cells by week 6 at 0.1 to 3.0 mg/kg.

TCRdb's table, derived via immunoSEQ multiplex PCR, lists solely in-frame clones and lacks some. The table has just under 75,000 clones, 90% to 95% seen once. Germline V gives CDR1 SGHDT, CDR2 YYEEEE. V lost 0 bases to trimming and J lost 6 bases, with 4 bases between them. CDR3 length equals 12 residues. Sequencing was performed on CD4+ or CD8+ T cells sorted from blood, taken in a trial of the OX40 agonist ivuxolimab. The genes are TRBV5-6 and TRBJ2-1; D remains ambiguous. The receptor was isolated from an adult with an advanced solid tumor such as melanoma, head and neck, liver or kidney cancer. The CDR3 DNA follows: TGTGCCAGCAGCTTGGGGGTCAATGAGCAGTTCTTC. This sequence encodes CASSLGVNEQFF. Drawing the rest from reference TRBV5-6 and TRBJ2-1, the complete variable domain is DAGVTQSPTHLIKTRGQQVTLRCSPKSGHDTVSWYQQALGQGPQFIFQYYEEEERQRGNFPDRFSGHQFPNYSSELNVNALLLGDSALYLCASSLGVNEQFFGPGTRLTVL.